The 30 T cell receptor beta chains below come from one sample, sequenced in a study of identifying expanded T cells in peripheral blood. Profiled with immunoSEQ multiplex PCR; TCRdb holds only in-frame clones, not every one. The sample carries 70,000 to 95,000 clones, about 88% recorded once. Sequencing was carried out using blood. Receptors originate from a person between 18 and 75 years old in good health.

The V call is TRBV5-8, the J call TRBJ2-7; 7 bases line up with TRBD2. This CDR3 has 14 amino acids. CDR1 and CDR2 (germline): SGHTS, YDEGEE. The V gene end was trimmed by 7 bases and the J gene end by 0 bases; junction bases not matched to a gene: 7. The CDR3 coding sequence is TGTGCCAGCGAAAGGCGGGGGACCTCCTACGAGCAGTACTTC. It yields the protein CASERRGTSYEQYF.

V usage is TRBV19 and J usage is TRBJ2-5; D is perhaps TRBD1 (5 bases). CDR1 is LNHDA and CDR2 is SQIVND in the germline V gene (reference sequence). The V end was cut by 5 bases, the J end by 0 bases, with 13 bases between. This CDR3 contains 15 residues. The CDR3 sequence: CASSARQINQETQYF. Here the CDR3 DNA reads TGTGCCAGTAGTGCCAGACAGATTAACCAAGAGACCCAGTACTTC.

The rearrangement links TRBV23-1 to TRBJ2-7; D perhaps matches TRBD1 (6 bases). TRBV23-1 is noted as an ORF with a role that remains uncertain. CDR3 length equals 14 residues. V gave up 3 bases and J gave up 2 bases, with 11 bases separating them. The CDR3 sequence: CASSQTGQPYEQYF. The CDR3 DNA reads as TGCGCCAGCAGTCAGACCGGACAGCCCTACGAGCAGTACTTC.

The genes are TRBV14 and TRBJ2-5; D is perhaps TRBD2 (5 bases). Per the germline V gene, CDR1 is SGHDN and CDR2 is FVKESK. This CDR3 contains 12 residues. V lost 2 bases and J 5 bases, leaving 6 bases between the germline ends. Here the CDR3 reads CASSQRGETQYF. In nucleotides, the CDR3 is TGTGCCAGCAGCCAACGGGGTGAGACCCAGTACTTC.

The chain joins TRBV2 to TRBJ2-2, with TRBD1 as a possible D gene (5 bases). Looked up from germline, CDR1 is SNHLY and CDR2 is FYNNEI. The CDR3 length is 15 residues. V lost 11 bases and J lost 3, with 19 bases in between. DNA of the CDR3: TGTGCCTCAACGGGCCCTATCAGGGACACCGGGGAGCTGTTTTTT. Protein sequence: CASTGPIRDTGELFF.

The sample holds a few counts of this clone. V gene TRBV2 combines with J gene TRBJ2-7, with 7 bases matching TRBD2. The CDR3 is 12 residues long. Germline assignment: CDR1 SNHLY and CDR2 FYNNEI. V was pared by 7 bases and J by 12 bases, with 12 bases of the junction left unmatched. CDR3 DNA sequence: TGTGCCAGCACTCCAGCATCAGCGGGATGGTACTTC. This gives the protein CASTPASAGWYF.

Only one count was recorded for this clone. The chain uses TRBV6-1 and TRBJ1-1; 10 bases are shared with TRBD1. CDR1 and CDR2 from the germline V gene are MNHNS and SASEGT. This CDR3 spans 14 amino acids. The V segment lost 4 bases and the J segment 11 bases; nucleotides outside the gene matches: 10. The DNA of the CDR3 is TGTGCCAGCAGTGGGACAGGGGGTGTAGGTGGGGCTTTCTTT. Protein sequence: CASSGTGGVGGAFF.

The chain links TRBV2 to TRBJ2-4; D is unresolved. The CDR3 is 12 amino acids. CDR1 is SNHLY, CDR2 FYNNEI, per germline. V dropped 2 bases and J dropped 9 bases, with 8 bases sitting between them. The CDR3 nucleotides are TGTGCCAGCAGTGAACGTCCGGGCATTCAGTACTTC. Its translation: CASSERPGIQYF.

V and J are TRBV4-1 and TRBJ2-6, with a weak D call TRBD2 (6 bases). V dropped 0 bases and J dropped 0 bases, with 15 bases sitting between them. The CDR3 runs to 19 residues. The germline V gene encodes CDR1 MGHRA and CDR2 YSYEKL. The CDR3 here is CASSQDLKAGNSGANVLTF. The CDR3 coding sequence is TGCGCCAGCAGCCAAGATTTGAAAGCGGGTAACTCTGGGGCCAACGTCCTGACTTTC.

The chain links TRBV5-1 to TRBJ1-1; 8 nucleotides agree with TRBD1. Germline CDR1 reads SGHRS; CDR2 reads YFSETQ. V was pared by 3 bases and J by 3 bases, with 13 bases of the junction left unmatched. This CDR3 is 17 amino acids long. CDR3 sequence (DNA): TGCGCCAGCAGCTCGGTAAAATACAGGGGGTACGACACTGAAGCTTTCTTT. It encodes CASSSVKYRGYDTEAFF.

This chain uses TRBV19 with TRBJ2-7; a possible D gene is TRBD2 (6 bases). Trimming cost V 3 bases and J 11 bases, with 14 bases left between them. CDR1 and CDR2 (germline): LNHDA, SQIVND (reference sequence). The CDR3 has 12 amino acids. CDR3 residues: CASSISRGLKYF. The CDR3 DNA follows: TGTGCCAGTAGTATTTCGAGGGGACTTAAGTACTTC.

The chain couples TRBV9 to TRBJ1-2; D is uncertain. Trimming shortened V by 7 bases and J by 0 bases, and 16 bases separated the two germline ends. CDR1 and CDR2 from the germline V gene are SGDLS and YYNGEE. The CDR3 is made up of 15 amino acids. CDR3 DNA sequence: TGTGCCAGCGCTATAACTCCCTCAGCTAACTATGGCTACACCTTC. This codes for CASAITPSANYGYTF.

The V and J genes are TRBV9 and TRBJ1-2; D gene ambiguous. Germline CDR1 and CDR2: SGDLS and YYNGEE. Trimming shortened V by 0 bases and J by 0 bases, and 9 bases separated the two germline ends. This CDR3 region has 15 residues. The CDR3 coding sequence is TGTGCCAGCAGCGTAGGGCCTATTACTAACTATGGCTACACCTTC. Protein product: CASSVGPITNYGYTF.

This rearrangement joins TRBV29-1 to TRBJ1-5, with TRBD1 as a possible D gene (6 bases). V lost 8 bases to trimming and J lost 6 bases, with 17 bases between them. The CDR3 contains 13 residues. Per germline, CDR1 SQVTM and CDR2 ANQGSEA. CDR3 in amino acids: CSISTGGGQPQHF. The CDR3 DNA sequence: TGCAGCATTTCAACGGGGGGCGGTCAGCCCCAGCATTTT.

The rearrangement links TRBV28 to TRBJ2-7; TRBD1 matches 10 bases. CDR1 MDHEN and CDR2 SYDVKM come from the germline V gene. The CDR3 contains 16 residues. V gave up 3 bases and J gave up 2 bases; unmatched junction bases: 7. CDR3 bases: TGTGCCAGCAGTTTTCCTCGACAGGGGGCTCCCTACGAGCAGTACTTC. Protein: CASSFPRQGAPYEQYF.

The chain carries TRBV25-1 and TRBJ2-7; 8 bases match TRBD1. CDR1 and CDR2 (germline): MGHDK, SYGVNS. V gave up 5 bases and J gave up 7 bases; unmatched junction bases: 7. The CDR3 is made up of 13 amino acids. The DNA for the CDR3 is TGTGCCAGCAGTAGCGACAGGGGTTGGGAGCAGTACTTC. This encodes CASSSDRGWEQYF.

The rearrangement links TRBV6-1 to TRBJ2-7; D not certain. Germline lookup yields CDR1 MNHNS and CDR2 SASEGT. This CDR3 spans 13 amino acids. Trimming removed 7 bases from V and 2 bases from J, with 12 bases in between. The CDR3 DNA sequence: TGTGCCAGCACGGTAAGCCCGGCCTACGAGCAGTACTTC. As protein: CASTVSPAYEQYF.

V gene TRBV28 combines with J gene TRBJ2-7; 10 bases agree with TRBD1. Germline V CDR1 and CDR2: MDHEN, SYDVKM. The V gene end was trimmed by 5 bases and the J gene end by 3 bases; junction bases not matched to a gene: 7. The CDR3 totals 15 residues. The CDR3 sequence is CASSLPTGGLYEQYF. The CDR3 coding sequence is TGTGCCAGCAGTCTTCCGACAGGGGGCCTCTACGAGCAGTACTTC.

This chain uses TRBV18 with TRBJ1-2; D might be TRBD1 (5 bases). This CDR3 has 14 amino acids. The germline V and J ends were trimmed by 4 bases and 4 bases, with 13 bases remaining between them. Germline V gene sequence: CDR1 KGHSH, CDR2 LQKENI. The CDR3 protein is CASSLSDSSYGYTF. DNA for the CDR3: TGTGCCAGCTCACTAAGTGACAGTTCCTATGGCTACACCTTC.

The rearrangement uses TRBV10-3 and TRBJ2-5; D is undetermined. This CDR3 spans 15 amino acids. In germline, CDR1 is ENHRY, CDR2 SYGVKD. V was clipped by 2 bases and J by 2 bases, with 12 bases between them. The CDR3: CAISEPQAVQETQYF. CDR3 nucleotide sequence: TGTGCCATCAGTGAGCCCCAGGCGGTTCAAGAGACCCAGTACTTC.

The CDR3 protein is CASRRTGGTSGGYNEQFF. The CDR3 coding sequence is TGTGCCAGCAGAAGGACAGGGGGGACTAGCGGGGGTTACAATGAGCAGTTCTTC. The chain recombines TRBV21-1 with TRBJ2-1; the D call in the table, TRBD2, was not verified against the DNA. TRBV21-1 constitutes a pseudogene. This CDR3 contains 18 residues.

The chain is built from TRBV9 and TRBJ1-6; D unresolved. Trimming removed 0 bases at V and 10 bases at J, with 11 bases between. Germline CDR1 reads SGDLS; CDR2 reads YYNGEE. The CDR3 runs 14 residues. The CDR3 DNA sequence: TGTGCCAGCAGCGTAGGAAGGGTTTCGTCACCCCTCCACTTT. The encoded protein is CASSVGRVSSPLHF. Variable domain in full (rest from reference TRBV9 and TRBJ1-6): DSGVTQTPKHLITATGQRVTLRCSPRSGDLSVYWYQQSLDQGLQFLIQYYNGEERAKGNILERFSAQQFPDLHSELNLSSLELGDSALYFCASSVGRVSSPLHFGNGTRLTVT.

The rearrangement joins TRBV6-1 to TRBJ2-1, with D perhaps matching TRBD1 (6 bases). The germline V gene has CDR1 MNHNS and CDR2 SASEGT. Trimming shortened V by 10 bases and J by 9 bases, and 19 bases separated the two germline ends. CDR3 length: 13 amino acids. In nucleotides, the CDR3 is TGTGCCACCGGGACATGGGATGTCGGTGAGCAGTTCTTC. Translation: CATGTWDVGEQFF.

This chain uses TRBV9 with TRBJ2-2; 11 positions match TRBD2. Trimming at V came to 2 bases and at J to 7 bases, leaving 10 bases not matched to a gene. In germline, CDR1 is SGDLS, CDR2 YYNGEE. The CDR3 covers 17 residues. CDR3 coding DNA: TGTGCCAGCAGCGTCGGTAGCGGGAGGGTCCTCAGCGGGGAGCTGTTTTTT. This sequence encodes CASSVGSGRVLSGELFF.

This clone was seen a few times. The chain links TRBV6-4 to TRBJ1-6, with a tentative D call TRBD1 (5 bases). This CDR3 region has 13 residues. Trimming cost V 2 bases and J 7 bases, with 6 bases left between them. From germline, CDR1 is MRHNA and CDR2 SNTAGT. For the CDR3, the DNA is TGTGCCAGCAGTGACGGGGCGAATTCACCCCTCCACTTT. Protein product: CASSDGANSPLHF.

CDR3 amino acids: CASSLKGNNEKLFF. The CDR3 DNA sequence: TGTGCCAGCAGCTTAAAGGGTAATAATGAAAAACTGTTTTTT. The chain employs TRBV5-4 and TRBJ1-4, with D unresolved. V was trimmed by 2 bases and J by 4 bases, leaving 9 bases between them. Germline loops: CDR1 SGHNT, CDR2 YYREEE (reference sequence). The CDR3 spans 14 residues. Complete variable domain (other parts from reference TRBV5-4 and TRBJ1-4): ETGVTQSPTHLIKTRGQQVTLRCSSQSGHNTVSWYQQALGQGPQFIFQYYREEENGRGNFPPRFSGLQFPNYSSELNVNALELDDSALYLCASSLKGNNEKLFFGSGTQLSVL.

The gene calls are TRBV7-9 and TRBJ1-2, with no clear D. Germline V lookup: CDR1 SEHNR, CDR2 FQNEAQ (reference sequence). Trimming shortened V by 6 bases and J by 6 bases, and 17 bases separated the two germline ends. CDR3 length: 14 residues. The CDR3 spells CASSEGPALDGYTF. CDR3 sequence (DNA): TGTGCCAGCAGTGAGGGCCCCGCCTTAGATGGCTACACCTTC.

The V gene is TRBV9, the J gene TRBJ1-4, with 12 positions matching TRBD1. The CDR3 length is 14 residues. CDR1 is SGDLS and CDR2 is YYNGEE in the germline V gene. V shed 3 bases and J 10 bases; nucleotides not matched to a gene: 4. CDR3 DNA sequence: TGTGCCAGCAGCGCCGGGACAGGGGGCGGAAAACTGTTTTTT. As protein: CASSAGTGGGKLFF.

The J gene is TRBJ2-5, the V gene TRBV28, with 7 positions matching TRBD1. Germline-derived CDR1 and CDR2 are MDHEN and SYDVKM. V trimming: 5 bases; J trimming: 0 bases; junction bases outside the gene matches: 12. There are 17 residues in the CDR3. In DNA form, the CDR3 reads TGTGCCAGCAGTGAGTTTCGGACAGGATTGTACCAAGAGACCCAGTACTTC. Translated: CASSEFRTGLYQETQYF.

The V gene is TRBV6-5, the J gene TRBJ2-7, with 7 bases lining up with TRBD1. The CDR3 is 14 residues long. The ends lost 2 bases at V and 3 bases at J; junction bases unmatched: 4. CDR1 is MNHEY and CDR2 is SVGAGI in the germline V gene. The CDR3 DNA sequence: TGTGCCAGCAGTTACGCCGGGACAGACTACGAGCAGTACTTC. Protein: CASSYAGTDYEQYF.